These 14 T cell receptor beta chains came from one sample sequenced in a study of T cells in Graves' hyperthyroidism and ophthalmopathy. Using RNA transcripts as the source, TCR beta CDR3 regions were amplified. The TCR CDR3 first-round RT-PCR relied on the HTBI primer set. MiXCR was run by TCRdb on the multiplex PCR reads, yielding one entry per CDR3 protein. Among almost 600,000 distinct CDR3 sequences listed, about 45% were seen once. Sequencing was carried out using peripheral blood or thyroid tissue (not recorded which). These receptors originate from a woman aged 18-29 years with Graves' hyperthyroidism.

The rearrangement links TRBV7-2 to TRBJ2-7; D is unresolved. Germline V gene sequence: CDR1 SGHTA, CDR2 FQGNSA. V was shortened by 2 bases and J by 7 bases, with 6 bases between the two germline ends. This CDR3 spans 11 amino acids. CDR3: CASSLYSEQYF. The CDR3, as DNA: TGTGCCAGCAGCTTATATAGTGAGCAGTACTTC.

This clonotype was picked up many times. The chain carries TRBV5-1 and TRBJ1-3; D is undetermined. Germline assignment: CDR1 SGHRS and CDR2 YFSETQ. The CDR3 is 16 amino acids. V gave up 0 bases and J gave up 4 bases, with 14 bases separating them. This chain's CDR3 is CASSLVGAKLGNTIYF. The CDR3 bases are TGCGCCAGCAGCTTGGTGGGTGCCAAATTAGGAAACACCATATATTTT.

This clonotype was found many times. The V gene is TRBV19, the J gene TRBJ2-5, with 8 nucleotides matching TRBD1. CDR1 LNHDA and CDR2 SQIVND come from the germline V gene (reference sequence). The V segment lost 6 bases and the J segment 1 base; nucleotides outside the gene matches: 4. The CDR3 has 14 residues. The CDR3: CASRDRATQETQYF. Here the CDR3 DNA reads TGTGCCAGTAGGGACAGGGCTACCCAAGAGACCCAGTACTTC.

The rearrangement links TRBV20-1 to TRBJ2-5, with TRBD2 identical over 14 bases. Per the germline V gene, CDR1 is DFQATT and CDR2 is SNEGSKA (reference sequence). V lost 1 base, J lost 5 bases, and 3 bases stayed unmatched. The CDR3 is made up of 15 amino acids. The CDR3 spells CSARVGLAGGETQYF. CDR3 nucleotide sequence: TGCAGTGCTAGAGTCGGACTAGCGGGGGGCGAGACCCAGTACTTC.

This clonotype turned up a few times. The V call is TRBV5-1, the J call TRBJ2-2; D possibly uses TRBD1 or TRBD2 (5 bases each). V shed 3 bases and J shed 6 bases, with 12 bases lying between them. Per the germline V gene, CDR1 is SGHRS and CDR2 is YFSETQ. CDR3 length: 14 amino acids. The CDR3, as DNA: TGCGCCAGCAGCTCCGGGACCACTTCCGGGGAGCTGTTTTTT. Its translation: CASSSGTTSGELFF. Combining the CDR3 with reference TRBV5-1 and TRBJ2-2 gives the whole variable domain KAGVTQTPRYLIKTRGQQVTLSCSPISGHRSVSWYQQTPGQGLQFLFEYFSETQRNKGNFPGRFSGRQFSNSRSEMNVSTLELGDSALYLCASSSGTTSGELFFGEGSRLTVL.

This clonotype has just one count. CDR3 sequence (DNA): TGTGCCAGTACTAGGAAGGGACTAGCGGGAACGCACACCGGGGAGGTTCAGTACTTC. Residues: CASTRKGLAGTHTGEVQYF. V and J are TRBV19 and TRBJ2-5, with 13 bases aligning to TRBD2. Unmatched junction bases numbered 25, after V lost 7 bases and J lost 11 bases. The germline CDR1 and CDR2 sequences are LNHDA and SQIVND (reference sequence). CDR3 size: 19 residues. Full variable domain (remainder filled in from reference TRBV19 and TRBJ2-5): DGGITQSPKYLFRKEGQNVTLSCEQNLNHDAMYWYRQDPGQGLRLIYYSQIVNDFQKGDIAEGYSVSREKKESFPLTVTSAQKNPTAFYLCASTRKGLAGTHTGEVQYFGPGTRLLVL.

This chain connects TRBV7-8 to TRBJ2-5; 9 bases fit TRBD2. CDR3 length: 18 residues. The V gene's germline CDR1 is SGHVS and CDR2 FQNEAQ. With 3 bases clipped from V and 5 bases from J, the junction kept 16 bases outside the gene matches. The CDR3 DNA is TGTGCCAGCAGCTTGGCCCGGGTTGGTAGCGGGAGAGGCGAGACCCAGTACTTC. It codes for CASSLARVGSGRGETQYF.

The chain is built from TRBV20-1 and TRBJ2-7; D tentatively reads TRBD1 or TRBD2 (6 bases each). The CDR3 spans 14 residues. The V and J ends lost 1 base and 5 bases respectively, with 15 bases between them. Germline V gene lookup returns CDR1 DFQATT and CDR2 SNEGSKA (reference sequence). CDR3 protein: CSARVGQGRNEQYF. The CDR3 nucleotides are TGCAGTGCTAGAGTGGGGCAGGGGAGGAACGAGCAGTACTTC.

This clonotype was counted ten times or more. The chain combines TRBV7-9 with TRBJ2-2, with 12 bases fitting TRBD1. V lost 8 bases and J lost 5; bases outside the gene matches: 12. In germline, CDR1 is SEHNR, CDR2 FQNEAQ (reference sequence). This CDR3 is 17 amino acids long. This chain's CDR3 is CASPIPGQGARTGELFF. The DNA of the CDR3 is TGTGCCAGCCCAATACCGGGACAGGGGGCGAGGACCGGGGAGCTGTTTTTT.

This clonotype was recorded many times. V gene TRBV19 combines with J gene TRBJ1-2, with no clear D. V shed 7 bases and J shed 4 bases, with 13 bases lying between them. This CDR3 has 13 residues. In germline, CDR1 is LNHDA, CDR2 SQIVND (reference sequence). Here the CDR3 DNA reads TGTGCCAGTAATTTCAAGGACTTCTATGGCTACACCTTC. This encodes CASNFKDFYGYTF.

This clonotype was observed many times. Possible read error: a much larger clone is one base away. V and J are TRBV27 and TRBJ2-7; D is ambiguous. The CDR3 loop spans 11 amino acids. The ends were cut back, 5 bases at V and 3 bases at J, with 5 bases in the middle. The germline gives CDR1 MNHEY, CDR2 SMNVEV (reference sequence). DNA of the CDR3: TGTGCCAGCAGTCACAACTACGAGCAGTACTTC. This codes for CASSHNYEQYF.

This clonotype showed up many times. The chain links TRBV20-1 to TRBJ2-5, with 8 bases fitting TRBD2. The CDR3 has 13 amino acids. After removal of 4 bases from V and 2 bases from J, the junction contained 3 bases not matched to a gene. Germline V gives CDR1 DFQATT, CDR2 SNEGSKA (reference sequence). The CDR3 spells CSATGTRQETQYF. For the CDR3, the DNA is TGCAGTGCTACCGGGACTAGGCAAGAGACCCAGTACTTC.

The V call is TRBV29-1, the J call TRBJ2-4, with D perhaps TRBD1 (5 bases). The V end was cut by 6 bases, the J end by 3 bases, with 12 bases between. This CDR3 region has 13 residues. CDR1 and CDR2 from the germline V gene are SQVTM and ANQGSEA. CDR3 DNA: TGCAGCGTCATAGAGACAGTCAAAAACATTCAGTACTTC. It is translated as CSVIETVKNIQYF. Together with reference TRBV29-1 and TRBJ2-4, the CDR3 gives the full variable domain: SAVISQKPSRDICQRGTSLTIQCQVDSQVTMMFWYRQQPGQSLTLIATANQGSEATYESGFVIDKFPISRPNLTFSTLTVSNMSPEDSSIYLCSVIETVKNIQYFGAGTRLSVL.

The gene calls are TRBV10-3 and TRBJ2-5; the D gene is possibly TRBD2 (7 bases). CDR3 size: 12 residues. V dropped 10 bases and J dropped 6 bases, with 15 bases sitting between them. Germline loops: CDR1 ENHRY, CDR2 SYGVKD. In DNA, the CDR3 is TGTGCCACCAGAGAGGGGGGGAAGACCCAGTACTTC. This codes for CATREGGKTQYF.